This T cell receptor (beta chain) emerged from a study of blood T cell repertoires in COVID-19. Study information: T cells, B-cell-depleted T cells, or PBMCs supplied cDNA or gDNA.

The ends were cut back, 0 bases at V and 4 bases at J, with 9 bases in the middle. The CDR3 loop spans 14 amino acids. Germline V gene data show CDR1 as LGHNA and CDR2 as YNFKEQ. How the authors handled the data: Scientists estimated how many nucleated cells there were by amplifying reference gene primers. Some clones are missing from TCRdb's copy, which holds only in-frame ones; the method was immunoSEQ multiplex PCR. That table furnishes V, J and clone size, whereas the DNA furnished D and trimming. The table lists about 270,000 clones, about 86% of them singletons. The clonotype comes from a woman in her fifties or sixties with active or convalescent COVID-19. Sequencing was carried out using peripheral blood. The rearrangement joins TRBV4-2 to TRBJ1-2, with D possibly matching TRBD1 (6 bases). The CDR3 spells CASSQDAGVYGYTF. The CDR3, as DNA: TGTGCCAGCAGCCAAGACGCAGGGGTCTATGGCTACACCTTC.